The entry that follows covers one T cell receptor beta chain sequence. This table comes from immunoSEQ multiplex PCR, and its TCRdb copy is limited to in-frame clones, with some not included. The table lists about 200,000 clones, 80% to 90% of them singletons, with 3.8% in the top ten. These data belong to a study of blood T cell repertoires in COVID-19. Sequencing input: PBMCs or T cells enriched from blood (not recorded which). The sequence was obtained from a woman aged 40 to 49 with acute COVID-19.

Written as DNA, the CDR3 is TGTGCCAGCAGCTCTCTGGTGCGCGGGGAGCTGTTTTTT. It translates to CASSSLVRGELFF. The rearrangement joins TRBV7-9 to TRBJ2-2; unclear D gene. V lost 4 bases, J lost 7 bases, and 10 bases lay in between. The CDR3 runs to 13 residues. CDR1 and CDR2 (germline): SEHNR, FQNEAQ (reference sequence).